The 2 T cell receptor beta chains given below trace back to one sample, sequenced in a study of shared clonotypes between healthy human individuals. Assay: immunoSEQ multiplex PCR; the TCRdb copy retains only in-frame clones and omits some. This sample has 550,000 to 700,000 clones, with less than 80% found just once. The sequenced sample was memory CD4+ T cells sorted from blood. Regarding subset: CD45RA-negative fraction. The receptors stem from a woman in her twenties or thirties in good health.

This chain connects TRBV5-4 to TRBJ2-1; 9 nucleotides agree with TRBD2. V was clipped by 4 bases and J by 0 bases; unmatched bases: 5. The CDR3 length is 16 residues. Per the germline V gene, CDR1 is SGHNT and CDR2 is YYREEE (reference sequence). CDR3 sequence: CASSRLAGSSYNEQFF. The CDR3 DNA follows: TGTGCCAGCAGCCGTCTAGCGGGAAGCTCCTACAATGAGCAGTTCTTC.

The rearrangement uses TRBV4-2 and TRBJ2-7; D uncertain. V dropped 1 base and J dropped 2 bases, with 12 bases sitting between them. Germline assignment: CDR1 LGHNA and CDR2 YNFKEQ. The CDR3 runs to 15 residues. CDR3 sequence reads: CASSQGLEPAYEQYF. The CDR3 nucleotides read TGTGCCAGCAGCCAAGGATTAGAGCCAGCCTACGAGCAGTACTTC.